This T cell receptor (beta chain) was retrieved from a study of breast tumors, draining lymph nodes, adjacent tissues. Study-level results: Tumor and nontumor repertoires were significantly more similar in luminal-like than in basal-like breast cancer. Data fit most tumor T cells coming from lymph node, expanding in tumor. Tumors had less TCR diversity than lymph nodes, more than nontumor tissue. That most tumor T cells come from lymph nodes remained unproven.

This clonotype was seen a few times. The antigen remains undetermined. Looked up from germline, CDR1 is LGHDT and CDR2 is YNNKEL (reference sequence). The V and J ends lost 2 bases and 4 bases, in that order; junction bases with no gene match: 11. The CDR3 consists of 18 residues. The lymph nodes were axillary draining lymph nodes from breast cancer patients. MiXCR, run by TCRdb on the multiplex PCR reads, gives a single entry per CDR3 protein. The sample contains around 100,000 distinct CDR3 sequences, approximately 22% of which appear only once. This TCR was recovered from a female donor with breast cancer. Some clones in this sample may be carry-over from other donors' samples. Source material: axillary lymph node tissue. The rearrangement uses TRBV3-1 and TRBJ2-1, with TRBD2 identical over 10 bases. The CDR3 loop reads CASSQYAGGSGGYNEQFF. CDR3 coding DNA: TGTGCCAGCAGCCAATACGCAGGTGGTAGCGGGGGGTACAATGAGCAGTTCTTC.